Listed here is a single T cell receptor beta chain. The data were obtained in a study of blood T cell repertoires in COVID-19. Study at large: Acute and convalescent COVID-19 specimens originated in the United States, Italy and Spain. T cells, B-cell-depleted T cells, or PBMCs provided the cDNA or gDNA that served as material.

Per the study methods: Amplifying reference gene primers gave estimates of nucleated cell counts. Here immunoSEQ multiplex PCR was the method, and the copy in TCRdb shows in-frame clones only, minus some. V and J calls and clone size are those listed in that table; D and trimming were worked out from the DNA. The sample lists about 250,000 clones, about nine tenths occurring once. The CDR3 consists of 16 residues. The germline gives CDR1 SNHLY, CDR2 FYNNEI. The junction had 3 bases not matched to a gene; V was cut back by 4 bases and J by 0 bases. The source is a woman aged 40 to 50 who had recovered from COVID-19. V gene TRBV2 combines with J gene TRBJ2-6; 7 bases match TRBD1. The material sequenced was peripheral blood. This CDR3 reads CASSGDSYSGANVLTF. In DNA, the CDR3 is TGTGCCAGCAGTGGGGACAGTTACTCTGGGGCCAACGTCCTGACTTTC. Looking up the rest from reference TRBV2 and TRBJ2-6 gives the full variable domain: EPEVTQTPSHQVTQMGQEVILRCVPISNHLYFYWYRQILGQKVEFLVSFYNNEISEKSEIFDDQFSVERPDGSNFTLKIRSTKLEDSAMYFCASSGDSYSGANVLTFGAGSRLTVL.